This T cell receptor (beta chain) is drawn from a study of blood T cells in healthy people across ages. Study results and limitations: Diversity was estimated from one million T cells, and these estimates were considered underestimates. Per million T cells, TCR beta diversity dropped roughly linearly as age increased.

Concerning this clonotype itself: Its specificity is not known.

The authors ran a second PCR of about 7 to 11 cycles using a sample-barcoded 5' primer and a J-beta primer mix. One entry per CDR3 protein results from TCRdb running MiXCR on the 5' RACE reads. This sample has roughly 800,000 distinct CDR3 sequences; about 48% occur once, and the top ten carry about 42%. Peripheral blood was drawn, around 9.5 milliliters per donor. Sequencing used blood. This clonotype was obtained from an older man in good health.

CDR3 in amino acids: CATSDTRLAGAYNEQFF. CDR3 nucleotide sequence: TGTGCCACCAGTGACACTAGACTAGCGGGAGCCTACAATGAGCAGTTCTTC. The chain employs TRBV24-1 and TRBJ2-1, with 12 positions matching TRBD2. Germline V gene lookup returns CDR1 KGHDR and CDR2 SFDVKD. Unmatched junction bases numbered 5, after V lost 4 bases and J lost 2 bases. The CDR3 extends over 17 amino acids.